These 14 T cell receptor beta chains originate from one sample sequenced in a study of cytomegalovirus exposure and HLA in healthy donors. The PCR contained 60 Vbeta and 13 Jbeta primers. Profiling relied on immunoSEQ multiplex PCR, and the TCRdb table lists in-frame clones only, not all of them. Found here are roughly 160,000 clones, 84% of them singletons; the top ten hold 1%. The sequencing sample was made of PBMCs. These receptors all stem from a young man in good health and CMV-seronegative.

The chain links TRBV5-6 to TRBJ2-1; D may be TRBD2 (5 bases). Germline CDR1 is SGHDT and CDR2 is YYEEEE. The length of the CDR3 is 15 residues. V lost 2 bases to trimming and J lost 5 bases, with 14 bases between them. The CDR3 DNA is TGTGCCAGCAGCTTTTGGAGGACCTTACACAATGAGCAGTTCTTC. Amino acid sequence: CASSFWRTLHNEQFF.

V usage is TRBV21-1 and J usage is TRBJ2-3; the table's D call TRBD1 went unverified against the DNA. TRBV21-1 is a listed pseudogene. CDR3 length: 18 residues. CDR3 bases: TGTGCCAGCAGCGACCTAGGGACATTCTGGCTGACCACAGATACGCAGTATTTT. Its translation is CASSDLGTFWLTTDTQYF.

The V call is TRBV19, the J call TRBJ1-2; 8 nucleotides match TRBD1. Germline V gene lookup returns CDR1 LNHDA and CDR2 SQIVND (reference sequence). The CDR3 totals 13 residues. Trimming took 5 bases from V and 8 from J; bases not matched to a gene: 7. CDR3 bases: TGTGCCAGTAGTGTGGACAGGGAACAGGGCTACACCTTC. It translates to CASSVDREQGYTF. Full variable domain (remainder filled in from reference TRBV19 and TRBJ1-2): DGGITQSPKYLFRKEGQNVTLSCEQNLNHDAMYWYRQDPGQGLRLIYYSQIVNDFQKGDIAEGYSVSREKKESFPLTVTSAQKNPTAFYLCASSVDREQGYTFGSGTRLTVV.

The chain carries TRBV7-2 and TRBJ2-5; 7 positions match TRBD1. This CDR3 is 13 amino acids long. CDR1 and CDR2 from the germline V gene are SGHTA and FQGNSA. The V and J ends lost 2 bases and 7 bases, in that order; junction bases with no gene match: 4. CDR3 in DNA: TGTGCCAGCAGCTTAAGTGGGACAGCGACCCAGTACTTC. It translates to CASSLSGTATQYF. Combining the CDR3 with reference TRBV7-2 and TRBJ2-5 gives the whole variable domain GAGVSQSPSNKVTEKGKDVELRCDPISGHTALYWYRQSLGQGLEFLIYFQGNSAPDKSGLPSDRFSAERTGGSVSTLTIQRTQQEDSAVYLCASSLSGTATQYFGPGTRLLVL.

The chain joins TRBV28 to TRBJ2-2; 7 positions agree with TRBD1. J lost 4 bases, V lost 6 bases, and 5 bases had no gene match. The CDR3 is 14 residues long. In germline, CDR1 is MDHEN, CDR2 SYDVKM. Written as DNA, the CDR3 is TGTGCCAGCAGCGGGACAGTCGTCACCGGGGAGCTGTTTTTT. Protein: CASSGTVVTGELFF. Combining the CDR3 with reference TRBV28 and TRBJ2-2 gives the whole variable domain DVKVTQSSRYLVKRTGEKVFLECVQDMDHENMFWYRQDPGLGLRLIYFSYDVKMKEKGDIPEGYSVSREKKERFSLILESASTNQTSMYLCASSGTVVTGELFFGEGSRLTVL.

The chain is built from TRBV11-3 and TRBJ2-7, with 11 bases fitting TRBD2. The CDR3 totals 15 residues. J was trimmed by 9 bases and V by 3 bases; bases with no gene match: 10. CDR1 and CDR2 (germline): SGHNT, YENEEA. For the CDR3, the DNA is TGTGCCAGCAGCTTCCCCGGTCTCCTAGCGGGAGGGCAGTACTTC. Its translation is CASSFPGLLAGGQYF.

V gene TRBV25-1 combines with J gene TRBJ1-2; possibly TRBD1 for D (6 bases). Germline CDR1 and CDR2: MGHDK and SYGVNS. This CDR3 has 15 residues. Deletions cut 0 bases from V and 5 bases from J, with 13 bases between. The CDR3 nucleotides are TGTGCCAGCAGTGAATATTTGACAGGAGCTTATGGCTACACCTTC. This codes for CASSEYLTGAYGYTF.

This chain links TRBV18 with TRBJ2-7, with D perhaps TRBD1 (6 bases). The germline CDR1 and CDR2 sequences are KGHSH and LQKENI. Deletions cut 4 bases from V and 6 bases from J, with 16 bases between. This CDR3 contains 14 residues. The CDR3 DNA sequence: TGTGCCAGCTCACTGATGCAGGGGCTCAGCGAGCAGTACTTC. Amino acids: CASSLMQGLSEQYF.

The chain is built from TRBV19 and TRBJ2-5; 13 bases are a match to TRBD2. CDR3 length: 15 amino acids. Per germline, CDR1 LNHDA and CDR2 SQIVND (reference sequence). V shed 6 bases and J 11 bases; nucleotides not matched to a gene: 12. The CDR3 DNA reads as TGTGCCAGTAGCAGACTAGCGGGAGGACCCGAGGAGCAGTACTTC. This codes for CASSRLAGGPEEQYF.

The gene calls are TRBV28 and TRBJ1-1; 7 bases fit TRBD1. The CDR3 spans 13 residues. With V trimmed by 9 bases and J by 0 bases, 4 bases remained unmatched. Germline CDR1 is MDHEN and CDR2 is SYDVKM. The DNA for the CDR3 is TGTGCCAGTTGGGACAGATTGAACACTGAAGCTTTCTTT. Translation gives CASWDRLNTEAFF. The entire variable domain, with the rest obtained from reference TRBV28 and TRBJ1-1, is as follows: DVKVTQSSRYLVKRTGEKVFLECVQDMDHENMFWYRQDPGLGLRLIYFSYDVKMKEKGDIPEGYSVSREKKERFSLILESASTNQTSMYLCASWDRLNTEAFFGQGTRLTVV.

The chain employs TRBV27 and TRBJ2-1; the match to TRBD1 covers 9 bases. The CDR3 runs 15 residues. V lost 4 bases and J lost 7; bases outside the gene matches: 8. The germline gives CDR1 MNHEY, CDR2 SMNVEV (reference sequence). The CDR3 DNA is TGTGCCAGCAGTTCCTGGGACAGGGATAAGAATGAGCAGTTCTTC. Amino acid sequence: CASSSWDRDKNEQFF.

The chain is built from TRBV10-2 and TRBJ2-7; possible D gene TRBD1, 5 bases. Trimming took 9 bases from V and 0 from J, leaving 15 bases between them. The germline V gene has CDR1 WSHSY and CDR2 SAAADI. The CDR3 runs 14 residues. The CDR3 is CASGKSRDSYEQYF. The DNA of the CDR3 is TGCGCCAGTGGGAAGAGCAGGGACTCCTACGAGCAGTACTTC.

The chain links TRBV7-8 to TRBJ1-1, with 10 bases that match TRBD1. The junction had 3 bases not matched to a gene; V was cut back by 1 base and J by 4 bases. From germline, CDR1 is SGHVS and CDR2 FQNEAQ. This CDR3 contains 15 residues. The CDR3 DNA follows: TGTGCCAGCAGCTTAGGGGACAGGGGATCCACTGAAGCTTTCTTT. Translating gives CASSLGDRGSTEAFF. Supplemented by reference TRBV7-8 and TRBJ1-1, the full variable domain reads GAGVSQSPRYKVAKRGQDVALRCDPISGHVSLFWYQQALGQGPEFLTYFQNEAQLDKSGLPSDRFFAERPEGSVSTLKIQRTQQEDSAVYLCASSLGDRGSTEAFFGQGTRLTVV.

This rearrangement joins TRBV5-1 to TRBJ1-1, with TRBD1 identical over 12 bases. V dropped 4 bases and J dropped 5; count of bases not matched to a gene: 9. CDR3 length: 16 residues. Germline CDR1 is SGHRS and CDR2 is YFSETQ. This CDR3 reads CASSPPGTGGWTEAFF. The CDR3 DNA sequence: TGCGCCAGCAGCCCTCCCGGGACAGGGGGCTGGACTGAAGCTTTCTTT.